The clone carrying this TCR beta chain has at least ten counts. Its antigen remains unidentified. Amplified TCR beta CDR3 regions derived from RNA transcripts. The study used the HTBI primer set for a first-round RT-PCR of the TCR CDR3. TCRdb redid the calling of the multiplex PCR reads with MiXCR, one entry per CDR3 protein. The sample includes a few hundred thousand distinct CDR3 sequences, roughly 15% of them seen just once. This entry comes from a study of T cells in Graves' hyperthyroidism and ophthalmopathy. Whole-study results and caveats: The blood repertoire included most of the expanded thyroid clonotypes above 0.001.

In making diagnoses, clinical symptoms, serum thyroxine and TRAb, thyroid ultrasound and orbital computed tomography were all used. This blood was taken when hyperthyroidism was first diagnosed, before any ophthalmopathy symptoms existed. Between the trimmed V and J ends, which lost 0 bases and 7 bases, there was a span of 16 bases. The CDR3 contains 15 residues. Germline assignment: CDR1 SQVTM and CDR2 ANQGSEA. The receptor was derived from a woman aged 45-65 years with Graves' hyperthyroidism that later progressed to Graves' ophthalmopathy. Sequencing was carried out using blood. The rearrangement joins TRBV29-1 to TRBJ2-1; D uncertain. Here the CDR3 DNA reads TGCAGCGTTGAAGATGGAAGGGTTTCTCGGAATGAGCAGTTCTTC. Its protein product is CSVEDGRVSRNEQFF.